This TCR beta chain was captured by sequencing in a study of CD8 T cells in Susac syndrome. General study points: The study's TCR sequencing and HLA analysis covered a relatively small number of individuals, and the study acknowledged this.

The RNA, about 0.45 to 1 ug, was put through reverse transcription using random hexamers. TCRdb processed the immunoSEQ multiplex PCR reads anew with MiXCR; each CDR3 protein has one entry. The sample records tens of thousands of distinct CDR3 sequences, 93% being singletons. The CDR3 sequence is 15 residues long. J gave up 2 bases and V 4 bases, and 8 bases lay outside the gene matches. Germline assignment: CDR1 SGHVS and CDR2 FQNEAQ. With regard to this clonotype: Antigen specificity is unknown.

V is TRBV7-8 and J is TRBJ2-7; 7 nucleotides align to TRBD1. This clonotype was sampled from a human donor with Susac syndrome. Source material: CD8+ T cells from PBMCs. Here the CDR3 DNA reads TGTGCCAGCAGCTCTCCACAGGGGTTGACCTACGAGCAGTACTTC. Translating it yields CASSSPQGLTYEQYF.